This TCR beta chain emerged from a study of blood T cell repertoires in COVID-19. Study overall: Acute and convalescent COVID-19 specimens originated in the United States, Italy and Spain.

Original data processing: From reference gene primer amplification, estimates of nucleated cell counts were derived. TCRdb's copy holds only in-frame clones and misses some; the assay was immunoSEQ multiplex PCR. Clonal size and the V and J genes are those of that table, whereas D and trimming came from the DNA. Of about 160,000 clones listed, around 82% were seen once; the top ten hold 15% to 20%. CDR3 length: 15 amino acids. In germline, CDR1 is LNHDA, CDR2 SQIVND (reference sequence). The V and J ends lost 3 bases and 7 bases, in that order; junction bases with no gene match: 8. Which cohort a participant joined came from the clinical history participants gave. Recovered status in Cohort 3 required two negative PCRs, clearance, or symptom resolution.

This chain joins TRBV19 and TRBJ2-1; 8 bases match TRBD2. The specimen was PBMCs or T cells enriched from blood (not recorded which). The receptor's source is a man aged 60 to 69 who had recovered from COVID-19. CDR3 region: CASSMGSGGGNEQFF. CDR3 nucleotide sequence: TGTGCCAGTAGTATGGGGAGCGGGGGCGGGAATGAGCAGTTCTTC.